The TCR beta chain under discussion was sequenced for a study of Ad26.COV2.S vaccination and SARS-CoV-2 variants. The treatment was: around 19 received Ad26.COV2.S at low or high dose, single or two shots; 5 received placebo; per-sample allocation not given. Sampling was done on day 63 after the first vaccine or placebo injection. The table came from immunoSEQ multiplex PCR; TCRdb's copy has only in-frame clones and leaves some out. The data show hundreds of thousands of clones, roughly 84% seen once. The CDR3 sequence is 16 residues long. Germline assignment: CDR1 LGHDT and CDR2 YNNKEL (reference sequence). Trimming cost V 1 base and J 4 bases, with 16 bases left between them.

The sample consisted of peripheral blood, taken in a trial of Ad26.COV2.S vaccine versus placebo. This TCR was sampled from a person between 18 and 65 years old who received the Ad26.COV2.S COVID-19 vaccine or a placebo. The chain uses TRBV3-1 (or the pseudogene TRBV3-2) and TRBJ1-1, with D possibly matching TRBD1 (5 bases). CDR3 sequence: CASSQAGSRRVTEAFF. The CDR3 coding sequence is TGTGCCAGCAGCCAAGCGGGGTCCCGCAGGGTCACTGAAGCTTTCTTT.